The TCR beta chain under discussion was sequenced for a study of cytomegalovirus exposure and HLA in healthy donors. Study-wide context: Counted in an early data release were 65 million to 100 million unique TCRs from HLA-typed donors.

With regard to this clone: Its antigen is as yet unknown.

This PCR relied on a set of 60 Vbeta primers and 13 Jbeta primers. The repertoire was sequenced with immunoSEQ multiplex PCR; TCRdb's copy has only in-frame clones and lacks some. The data hold 110,000 or so clones, with 75% to 85% observed a single time. Whole-study results and caveats: Reportedly, TCR beta sequences accurately predicted HLA-A and HLA-B alleles in most subjects. Presence/absence analyses assumed roughly uniform sequencing depth across donors, which may not hold.

Germline CDR1 reads SEHNR; CDR2 reads FQNEAQ (reference sequence). This CDR3 has 15 residues. Unmatched junction bases numbered 8, after V lost 3 bases and J lost 5 bases. Material: PBMCs. The J gene is TRBJ2-7, the V gene TRBV7-9, with TRBD2 identical over 9 bases. This clonotype was obtained from a man aged 18 to 30 in good health and CMV-seronegative. This chain's CDR3 is CASSFGGRAGDEQYF. DNA for the CDR3: TGTGCCAGCAGCTTTGGCGGGAGGGCTGGCGACGAGCAGTACTTC.